This T cell receptor beta chain was obtained from a study of beta chain features in type 1 diabetes. For the study at large: All samples yielded some 110 million examined sorted cells.

Trimming cost V 4 bases and J 11 bases, with 11 bases left between them. The CDR3 runs 10 residues. Germline loops: CDR1 DFQATT, CDR2 SNEGSKA (reference sequence). All of the isolated RNA was reverse transcribed, so expressed TCRB transcripts were sequenced. Average reads for naive, central memory and regulatory T cell samples were several million. The data were produced by immunoSEQ multiplex PCR, yet TCRdb's version contains in-frame clones alone and is incomplete. The sample lists about 340,000 clones, 13% occurring once. Findings and limits, study-wide: There were fewer insertions and more deletions at the VDJ junctions of type 1 diabetes patients. Significant though moderate, a shortening of TCRB CDR3s appeared in all four CD4+ subsets of Type 1 diabetes patients.

Turning to this clone: Its antigen is unknown.

The chain has TRBV20-1 and TRBJ1-1, with D possibly TRBD1 on 6 matching bases. This clonotype was obtained from a woman between 18 and 30 years old with type 1 diabetes. Specimen: naive CD4+ T cells from blood. DNA of the CDR3: TGCAGTGCTAAGGGCCAGGGGGCTTTCTTT. The encoded protein is CSAKGQGAFF.